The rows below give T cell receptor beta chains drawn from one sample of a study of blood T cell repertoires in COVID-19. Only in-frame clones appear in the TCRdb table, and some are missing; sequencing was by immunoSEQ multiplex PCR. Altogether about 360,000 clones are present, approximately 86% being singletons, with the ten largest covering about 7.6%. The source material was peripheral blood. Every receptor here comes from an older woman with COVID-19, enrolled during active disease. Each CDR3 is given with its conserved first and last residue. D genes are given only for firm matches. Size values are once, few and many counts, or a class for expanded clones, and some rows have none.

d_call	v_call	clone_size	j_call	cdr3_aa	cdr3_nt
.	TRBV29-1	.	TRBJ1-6	CSTGGDADSPLHF	TGCAGCACTGGGGGGGATGCGGATTCACCCCTCCACTTT
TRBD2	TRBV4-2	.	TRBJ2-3	CASSPRTSGGINTDTQYF	TGTGCCAGCAGCCCCAGGACTAGCGGGGGGATCAACACAGATACGCAGTATTTT
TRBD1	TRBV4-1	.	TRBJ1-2	CASSINRDRGYGYTF	TGCGCCAGCAGCATCAACCGGGACAGGGGATACGGCTACACCTTC
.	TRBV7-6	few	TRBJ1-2	CASSLEAGIYGYTF	TGTGCCAGCAGCTTAGAGGCAGGAATCTATGGCTACACCTTC
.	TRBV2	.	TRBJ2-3	CASRQDTDTQYF	TGTGCCAGCAGACAGGACACAGATACGCAGTATTTT
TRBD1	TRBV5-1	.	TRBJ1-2	CASSPDRAYGYTF	TGCGCCAGCAGCCCTGACAGGGCCTATGGCTACACCTTC
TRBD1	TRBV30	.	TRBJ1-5	CASQGDGNQPQHF	TGTGCCAGCCAGGGGGATGGCAATCAGCCCCAGCATTTT
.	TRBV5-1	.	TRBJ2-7	CASSISPGWTGEQYF	TGCGCCAGCAGCATTTCCCCGGGGTGGACCGGAGAGCAGTACTTC
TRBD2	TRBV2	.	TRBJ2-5	CASNRLAENQETQYF	TGTGCCAGCAACAGACTAGCGGAGAACCAAGAGACCCAGTACTTC
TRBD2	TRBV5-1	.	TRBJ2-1	CASSSFSGGALSSYNEQFF	TGCGCCAGCAGCTCCTTTAGCGGGGGGGCGTTAAGCTCCTACAATGAGCAGTTCTTC
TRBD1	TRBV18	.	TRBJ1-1	CASSGDRGETEAFF	TGTGCCAGCTCGGGGGACAGAGGGGAGACTGAAGCTTTCTTT
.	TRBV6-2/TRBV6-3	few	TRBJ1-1	CASSHAGDPPGRAAFF	TGTGCCAGCAGTCATGCAGGGGACCCTCCGGGGAGGGCAGCTTTCTTT
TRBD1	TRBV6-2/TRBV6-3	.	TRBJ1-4	CASSSSTGGEKLFF	TGTGCCAGCAGTTCATCGACAGGGGGCGAAAAACTGTTTTTT
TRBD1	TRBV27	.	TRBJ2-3	CASNRQGAAGADTQYF	TGTGCCAGCAACCGACAGGGGGCTGCCGGGGCAGATACGCAGTATTTT
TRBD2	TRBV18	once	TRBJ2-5	CASTQPGLAVETQYF	TGTGCCAGCACCCAACCGGGACTAGCGGTTGAGACCCAGTACTTC
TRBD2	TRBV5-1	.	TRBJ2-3	CASSYSGLAGVTDTQYF	TGCGCCAGCAGCTATTCAGGACTAGCGGGGGTTACAGATACGCAGTATTTT
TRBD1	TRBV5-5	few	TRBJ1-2	CASSWEGTALYGYTF	TGTGCCAGCAGCTGGGAAGGGACAGCCCTCTATGGCTACACCTTC
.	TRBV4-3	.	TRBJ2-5	CASSQDTGGSQYF	TGCGCCAGCAGCCAAGACACAGGAGGGTCCCAGTACTTC
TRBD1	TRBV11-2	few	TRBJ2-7	CASSSWDRQKEQYF	TGTGCCAGCAGCTCATGGGACAGGCAGAAAGAGCAGTACTTC
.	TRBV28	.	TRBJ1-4	CASSLGSPNSNEKLFF	TGTGCCAGCAGTTTGGGGAGCCCAAATTCAAATGAAAAACTGTTTTTT
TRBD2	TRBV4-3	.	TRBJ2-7	CASSQDGEGSYEQYF	TGCGCCAGCAGCCAAGATGGGGAGGGCTCCTACGAGCAGTACTTC
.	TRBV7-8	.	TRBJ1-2	CASSAGTSSAYTF	TGTGCCAGCAGCGCCGGGACTTCGTCTGCCTACACCTTC
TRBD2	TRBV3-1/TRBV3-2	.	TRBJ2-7	CASSRRPTTSSRSYEQYF	TGTGCCAGCAGCCGACGCCCTACGACTAGCAGCCGCTCCTACGAGCAGTACTTC
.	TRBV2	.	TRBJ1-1	CASSGDLNTEAFF	TGTGCCAGTAGCGGGGACTTGAACACTGAAGCTTTCTTT
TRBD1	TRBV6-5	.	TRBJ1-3	CASGQDRSGNTIYF	TGTGCCAGCGGACAGGATCGCTCTGGAAACACCATATATTTT
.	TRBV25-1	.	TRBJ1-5	CASRSSPGQPQHF	TGTGCCAGCAGATCCAGTCCGGGACAGCCCCAGCATTTT
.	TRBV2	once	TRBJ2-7	CASSENRDTYEQYF	TGTGCCAGCAGTGAAAACCGGGACACCTACGAGCAGTACTTC
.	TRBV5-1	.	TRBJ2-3	CASSLVTRNTDTQYF	TGCGCCAGCAGCTTGGTTACGCGTAACACAGATACGCAGTATTTT
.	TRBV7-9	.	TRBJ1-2	CASSPSYYGYTF	TGTGCCAGCAGCCCCAGTTACTATGGCTACACCTTC
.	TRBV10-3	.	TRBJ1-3	CAISERQSSGNTIYF	TGTGCCATCAGTGAACGACAGAGCTCTGGAAACACCATATATTTT
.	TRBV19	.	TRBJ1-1	CASSDIRATEAFF	TGTGCCAGTAGTGACATCAGGGCCACTGAAGCTTTCTTT
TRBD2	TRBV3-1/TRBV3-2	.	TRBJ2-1	CASSALAGGRNEQFF	TGTGCCAGCAGCGCACTAGCGGGGGGTCGGAATGAGCAGTTCTTC
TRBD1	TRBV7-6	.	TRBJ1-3	CASSFGTTGTGNTIYF	TGTGCCAGCAGCTTCGGGACGACAGGGACTGGAAACACCATATATTTT
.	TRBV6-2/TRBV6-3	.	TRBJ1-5	CASSYSGGDSEPQHF	TGTGCCAGCAGTTACAGCGGGGGCGATTCCGAGCCCCAGCATTTT
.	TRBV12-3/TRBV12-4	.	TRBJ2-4	CASSPLAKNIQYF	TGTGCCAGCAGTCCGTTAGCCAAAAACATTCAGTACTTC
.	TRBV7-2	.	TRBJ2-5	CASRDLGLQETQYF	TGTGCCAGCCGCGATCTAGGACTCCAAGAGACCCAGTACTTC
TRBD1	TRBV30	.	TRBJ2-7	CAWGTATYEQYF	TGTGCCTGGGGGACAGCCACCTACGAGCAGTACTTC
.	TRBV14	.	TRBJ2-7	CASSRGILAPTYEQYF	TGTGCCAGCAGCCGCGGTATATTGGCTCCTACCTACGAGCAGTACTTC
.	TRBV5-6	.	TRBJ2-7	CASSFGPNPAYEQYF	TGTGCCAGCAGCTTTGGGCCCAACCCCGCCTACGAGCAGTACTTC
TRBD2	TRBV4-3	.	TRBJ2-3	CASSASGGARDTQYF	TGCGCCAGCAGCGCTAGCGGGGGGGCGAGAGATACGCAGTATTTT
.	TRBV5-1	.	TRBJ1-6	CASSLAFTDNSPLHF	TGCGCCAGCAGCTTGGCTTTCACAGATAATTCACCCCTCCACTTT